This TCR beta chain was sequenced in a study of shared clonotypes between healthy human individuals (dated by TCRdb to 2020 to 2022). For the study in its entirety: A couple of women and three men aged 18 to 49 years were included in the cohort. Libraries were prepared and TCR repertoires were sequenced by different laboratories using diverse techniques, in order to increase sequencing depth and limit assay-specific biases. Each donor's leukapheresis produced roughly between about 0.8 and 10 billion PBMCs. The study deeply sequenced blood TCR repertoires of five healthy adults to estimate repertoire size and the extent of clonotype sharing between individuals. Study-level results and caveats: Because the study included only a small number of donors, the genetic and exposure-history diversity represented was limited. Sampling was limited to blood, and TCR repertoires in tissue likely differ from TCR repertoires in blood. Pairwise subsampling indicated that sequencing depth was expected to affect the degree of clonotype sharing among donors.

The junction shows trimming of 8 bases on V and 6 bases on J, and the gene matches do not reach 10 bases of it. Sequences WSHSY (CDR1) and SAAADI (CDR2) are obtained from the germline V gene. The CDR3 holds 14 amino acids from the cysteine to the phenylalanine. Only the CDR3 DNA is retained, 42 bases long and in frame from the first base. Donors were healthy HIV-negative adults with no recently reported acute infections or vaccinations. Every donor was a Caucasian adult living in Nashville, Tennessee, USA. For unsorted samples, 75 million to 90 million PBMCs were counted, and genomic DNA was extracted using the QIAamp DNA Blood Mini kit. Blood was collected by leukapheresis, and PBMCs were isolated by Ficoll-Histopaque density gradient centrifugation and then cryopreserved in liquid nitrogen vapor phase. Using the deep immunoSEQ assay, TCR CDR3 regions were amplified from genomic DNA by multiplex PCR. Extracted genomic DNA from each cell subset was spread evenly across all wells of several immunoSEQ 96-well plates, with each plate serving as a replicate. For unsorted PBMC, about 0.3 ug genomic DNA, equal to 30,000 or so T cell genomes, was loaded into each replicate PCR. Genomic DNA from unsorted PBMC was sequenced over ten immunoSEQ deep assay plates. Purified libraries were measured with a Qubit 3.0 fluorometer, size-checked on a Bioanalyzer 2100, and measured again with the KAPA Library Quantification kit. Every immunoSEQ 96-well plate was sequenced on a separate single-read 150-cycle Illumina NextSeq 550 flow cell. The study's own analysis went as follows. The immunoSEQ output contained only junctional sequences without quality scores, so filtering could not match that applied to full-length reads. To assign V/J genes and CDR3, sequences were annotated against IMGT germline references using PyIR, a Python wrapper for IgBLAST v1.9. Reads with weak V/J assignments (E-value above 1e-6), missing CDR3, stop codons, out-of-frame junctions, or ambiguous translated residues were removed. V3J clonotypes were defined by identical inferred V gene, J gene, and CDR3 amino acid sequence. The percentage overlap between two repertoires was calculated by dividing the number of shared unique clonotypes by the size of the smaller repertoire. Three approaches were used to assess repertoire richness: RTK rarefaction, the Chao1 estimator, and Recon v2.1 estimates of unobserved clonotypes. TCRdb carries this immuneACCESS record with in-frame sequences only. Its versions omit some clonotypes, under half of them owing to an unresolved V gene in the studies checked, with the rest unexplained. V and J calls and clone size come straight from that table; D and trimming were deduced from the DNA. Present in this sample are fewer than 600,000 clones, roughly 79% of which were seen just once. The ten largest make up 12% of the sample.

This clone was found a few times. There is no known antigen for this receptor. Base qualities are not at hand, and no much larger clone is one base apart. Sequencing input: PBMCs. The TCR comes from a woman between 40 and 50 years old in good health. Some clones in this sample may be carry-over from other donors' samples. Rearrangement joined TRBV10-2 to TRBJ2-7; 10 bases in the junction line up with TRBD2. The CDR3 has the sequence CASGYEREGSEQYF. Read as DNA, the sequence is TGCGCCAGCGGATACGAGCGGGAGGGCAGCGAGCAGTACTTC.